Shown below are 10 T cell receptor beta chains from a single sample sequenced in a study of blood T cells in healthy people across ages. Next came a second PCR, run for about 6 to 12 cycles, which used a sample-barcoded 5' primer along with a J-beta primer mix. One entry per CDR3 protein, called by TCRdb with MiXCR from the 5' RACE reads. The sample lists some 1,800,000 distinct CDR3 sequences; roughly 43% were seen once. Sequences were obtained from blood. The receptors derive from a human donor in good health.

The chain carries TRBV24-1 and TRBJ1-1; D is possibly TRBD1 (5 bases). CDR1 KGHDR and CDR2 SFDVKD come from the germline V gene. V shed 9 bases and J shed 1 base, with 11 bases lying between them. The CDR3 extends over 13 amino acids. CDR3 residues: CATSRTGNTEAFF. The CDR3 DNA sequence: TGTGCCACCTCACGAACAGGGAACACTGAAGCTTTCTTT.

This rearrangement joins TRBV7-2 to TRBJ1-1; 11 bases fit TRBD1. Trimming removed 4 bases from V and 11 bases from J; junction bases left unmatched: 6. The CDR3 is 13 amino acids. CDR1 and CDR2 (germline): SGHTA, FQGNSA. In DNA form, the CDR3 reads TGTGCCAGCAGCTCAGGACAGGGGGCCCAGGCTTTCTTT. Translation gives CASSSGQGAQAFF.

The table lists this clonotype with a few counts. The junction departs from the called germline gene at one end, perhaps through a read error. This CDR3 is CTSSRGGSSYNEQFF. The CDR3 DNA sequence: TGTACCAGCAGTCGAGGGGGGAGCTCCTACAATGAGCAGTTCTTC. The chain combines TRBV6-2 or TRBV6-3 with TRBJ2-1; D possibly uses TRBD1 or TRBD2 (6 bases each). This CDR3 region has 15 residues. Looked up from germline, CDR1 is MNHEY and CDR2 is SVGEGT.

This clonotype was recorded a few times. J is TRBJ2-7 and V is TRBV20-1; maybe TRBD2 (6 bases). This CDR3 contains 14 residues. The germline V gene has CDR1 DFQATT and CDR2 SNEGSKA (reference sequence). V was pared by 8 bases and J by 1 base, with 18 bases between. DNA for the CDR3: TGCAGTCGTAGAGGACCCGGGGGATCCTACGAGCAGTACTTC. Amino acids: CSRRGPGGSYEQYF.

This clonotype was seen only a few times. The chain carries TRBV11-2 and TRBJ1-4; D is perhaps TRBD1 (5 bases). CDR3 length equals 11 residues. The V and J ends lost 5 bases and 10 bases respectively, with 8 bases between them. Germline V gene lookup returns CDR1 SGHAT and CDR2 FQNNGV. The CDR3 reads CASSPGPKLFF. CDR3 nucleotides: TGTGCCAGCAGCCCGGGACCAAAACTGTTTTTT.

A few counts support this clonotype. CDR3 sequence (DNA): TGCGCCAGCAGCCCGACAGGGAGTCATGGGGAGACCCAGTACTTC. Translation: CASSPTGSHGETQYF. This sequence joins TRBV4-1 and TRBJ2-5; the match to TRBD1 covers 7 bases. This CDR3 is 15 amino acids long. In germline, CDR1 is MGHRA, CDR2 YSYEKL. V shed 4 bases and J 5 bases; nucleotides not matched to a gene: 10.

This clonotype occurred a few times. J is TRBJ2-5 and V is TRBV3-1, with 8 bases that match TRBD2. Germline assignment: CDR1 LGHDT and CDR2 YNNKEL (reference sequence). This CDR3 comprises 17 residues. V trimming: 1 base; J trimming: 5 bases; junction bases outside the gene matches: 12. CDR3 in amino acids: CASSQGAGALSWETQYF. The CDR3, as DNA: TGTGCCAGCAGCCAAGGAGCGGGGGCTCTCTCTTGGGAGACCCAGTACTTC.

This clonotype was detected only a few times. V usage is TRBV20-1 and J usage is TRBJ1-4, with a weak D call TRBD1 (5 bases). V was trimmed by 5 bases and J by 1 base, leaving 23 bases between them. The CDR3 is made up of 18 amino acids. CDR1 is DFQATT and CDR2 is SNEGSKA in the germline V gene (reference sequence). The CDR3 region has the DNA TGCAGTGCTGTCCTCGGGGGTTTGATAGGAAAAACTAATGAAAAACTGTTTTTT. Its protein is CSAVLGGLIGKTNEKLFF.

This clonotype was counted between two and nine times. The J gene is TRBJ1-6, the V gene TRBV7-2; no reliable D call. Germline CDR1 and CDR2: SGHTA and FQGNSA. The CDR3 has 15 amino acids. Trimming pared 1 base from V and 3 bases from J, leaving 7 bases between. For the CDR3, the DNA is TGTGCCAGCAGCTTAGGCGCCGTCTATAATTCACCCCTCCACTTT. Its protein is CASSLGAVYNSPLHF.

This clonotype has just a few counts. This chain links TRBV13 with TRBJ2-7; 11 bases are a match to TRBD2. The CDR3 contains 16 residues. CDR1 and CDR2 (germline): PRHDT, FYEKMQ (reference sequence). Losses at the gene ends were 5 bases for V and 4 bases for J; bases not matched to a gene: 10. The CDR3: CASSQASGGIGYEQYF. The CDR3 DNA is TGTGCCAGCAGCCAAGCTAGCGGGGGGATTGGGTACGAGCAGTACTTC. The whole variable domain, filled in from reference TRBV13 and TRBJ2-7, reads AAGVIQSPRHLIKEKRETATLKCYPIPRHDTVYWYQQGPGQDPQFLISFYEKMQSDKGSIPDRFSAQQFSDYHSELNMSSLELGDSALYFCASSQASGGIGYEQYFGPGTRLTVT.